The text below deals with one T cell receptor (beta chain). The sample originates from a study of PD-1 and CTLA-4 blockade in melanoma. Per the germline V gene, CDR1 is MDHEN and CDR2 is SYDVKM. The germline V and J ends were trimmed by 6 bases and 0 bases, with 14 bases remaining between them. The CDR3 is 15 residues long. Repertoires were generated with immunoSEQ multiplex PCR, while TCRdb's copy carries only in-frame clones and drops some. Counted here are tens of thousands of clones, 75% to 95% occurring once; the ten biggest clones make up roughly 9%. The chain has TRBV28 and TRBJ1-1, with D perhaps TRBD1 (5 bases). This clonotype originated in a human donor with melanoma. The sample here was CD8+ T cells from peripheral blood, taken from a patient given anti-PD-1 treatment. The CDR3 DNA reads TGTGCCAGCAGCCGGTGGGAGGACATGAACACTGAAGCTTTCTTT. Translation gives CASSRWEDMNTEAFF.